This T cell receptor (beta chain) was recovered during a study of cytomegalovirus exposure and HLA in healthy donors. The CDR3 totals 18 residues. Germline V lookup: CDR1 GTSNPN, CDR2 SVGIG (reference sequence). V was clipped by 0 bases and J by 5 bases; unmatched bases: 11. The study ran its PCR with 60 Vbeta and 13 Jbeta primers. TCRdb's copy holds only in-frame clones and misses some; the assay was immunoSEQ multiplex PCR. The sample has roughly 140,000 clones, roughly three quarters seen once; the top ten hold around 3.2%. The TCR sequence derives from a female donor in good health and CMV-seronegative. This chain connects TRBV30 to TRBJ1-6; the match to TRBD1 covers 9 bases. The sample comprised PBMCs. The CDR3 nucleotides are TGTGCCTGGAGTGTCCGAGCGGGGACAGGGACTAATAATTCACCCCTCCACTTT. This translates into CAWSVRAGTGTNNSPLHF.